Listed below are T cell receptor beta chains from one sample, sequenced in a study of shared clonotypes between healthy human individuals. Profiled with immunoSEQ multiplex PCR; TCRdb holds only in-frame clones, not every one. This table has 2 million to 2.5 million clones, roughly 93% appearing once. The sequenced sample consisted of naive CD4+ T cells from PBMCs. These receptors came from a man in his late teens or twenties in good health. Some clones in this sample may be carry-over from other donors' samples. The CDR3 runs from the conserved cysteine through the conserved F or W. Fields, in order: D gene, J gene, V gene, clone size, CDR3 DNA, CDR3 protein. D genes are given only for firm matches. Not all rows give a size; the values are once, few, many and, for expanded clones, a class.

>NA|TRBJ1-1|TRBV25-1|NA
TGTGCCAGCAGTGAATCGGGGCTGAACACTGAAGCTTTCTTT
CASSESGLNTEAFF
>NA|TRBJ2-1|TRBV27|NA
TGTGCCAGCAGCCCGCGGGGTTACAATGAGCAGTTCTTC
CASSPRGYNEQFF
>TRBD2|TRBJ2-3|TRBV14|NA
TGTGCCAGCAGCCACGTACTAGCGGGAGATACAGATACGCAGTATTTT
CASSHVLAGDTDTQYF
>TRBD2|TRBJ2-7|TRBV19|once
TGTGCCAGTAGTATAGTGGTGCCTAGCGGGGAGCAGTACTTC
CASSIVVPSGEQYF
>NA|TRBJ1-2|TRBV4-3|NA
TGCGCCAGCAGCCAAGAAGCCCGGGGACGAAACTATGGCTACACCTTC
CASSQEARGRNYGYTF
>TRBD2|TRBJ2-7|TRBV6-1|NA
TGTGCCAGCAGAGAACCTAGCGGGAGGTCCCCCCGCTACGAGCAGTACTTC
CASREPSGRSPRYEQYF
>NA|TRBJ2-7|TRBV28|NA
TGTGCCAGCAGAACCGAAACAGGGCGACCCTACGAGCAGTACTTC
CASRTETGRPYEQYF
>TRBD1|TRBJ2-1|TRBV27|NA
TGTGCCAGCACCTCCTGGACAGGGGGTAACAATGAGCAGTTCTTC
CASTSWTGGNNEQFF
>NA|TRBJ2-3|TRBV18|NA
TGTGCCAGCTCAGGAGAGCAGGCAGATACGCAGTATTTT
CASSGEQADTQYF
>TRBD2|TRBJ2-1|TRBV5-1|NA
TGCGCCAGCAGCCCGGGAGGGAACAATGAGCAGTTCTTC
CASSPGGNNEQFF
>TRBD1|TRBJ1-5|TRBV15|NA
TGTGCCACCAGCAGAGAGGGACAGGGGAATCAGCCCCAGCATTTT
CATSREGQGNQPQHF
>NA|TRBJ1-2|TRBV27|NA
TGTGCCAGCAGTTCCAGAACGTTGGATGGCTACACCTTC
CASSSRTLDGYTF
>NA|TRBJ2-3|TRBV11-3|NA
TGTGCCAGCAGCCCCGGGTTGGGGCTAGCAGAACCTTCTAGCACAGATACGCAGTATTTT
CASSPGLGLAEPSSTDTQYF
>TRBD1|TRBJ1-2|TRBV5-4|NA
TGTGCCAGCAGCGTTGGCAGACAGGGCTATGGCTACACCTTC
CASSVGRQGYGYTF
>TRBD1|TRBJ2-7|TRBV5-1|NA
TGCGCCAGCAGCCCCCTTCCCGGGACAGCCTACGAGCAGTACTTC
CASSPLPGTAYEQYF
>NA|TRBJ1-2|TRBV19|NA
TGTGCCAGTAGTAAAGAGAATCGTGGGATCTATGGCTACACCTTC
CASSKENRGIYGYTF
>TRBD2|TRBJ2-2|TRBV9|NA
TGTGCCAGCTCCCCGGGGACTAGCGGGAGTAGGGACACCGGGGAGCTGTTTTTT
CASSPGTSGSRDTGELFF
>NA|TRBJ1-4|TRBV10-3|NA
TGTGCCATCAGTGAGTCGACCGAAAAACTGTTTTTT
CAISESTEKLFF
>NA|TRBJ2-7|TRBV7-8|NA
TGTGCCAGCAGCCTCATGGGGACGGCGGCTCCCTACGAGCAGTACTTC
CASSLMGTAAPYEQYF
>NA|TRBJ2-7|TRBV27|NA
TGTGCCGGACGACGGCCCTACGAGCAGTACTTC
CAGRRPYEQYF
>NA|TRBJ2-3|TRBV5-4|NA
TGTGCCAGCAGCCACGCCGAGACTAGAATCCCAGATACGCAGTATTTT
CASSHAETRIPDTQYF
>TRBD1|TRBJ1-2|TRBV27|NA
TGTGCCAGCAGTTTCCCACGGGGCTCGACAGGGGACTATGGCTACACCTTC
CASSFPRGSTGDYGYTF
>NA|TRBJ1-2|TRBV5-3|NA
TGTGCCAGAAGCTTGCAGGACGGATACTATGGCTACACCTTC
CARSLQDGYYGYTF
>NA|TRBJ2-2|TRBV18|NA
TGTGCCAGCTCACCACTTGCCAGCGGCACGAACACCGGGGAGCTGTTTTTT
CASSPLASGTNTGELFF
>NA|TRBJ2-1|TRBV7-8|NA
TGTGCCAGCAGCTTAGGGATCAATGAGCAGTTCTTC
CASSLGINEQFF
>NA|TRBJ2-3|TRBV5-1|NA
TGCGCCAGTACACGAGGGGGGATTTACACAGATACGCAGTATTTT
CASTRGGIYTDTQYF
>NA|TRBJ1-4|TRBV5-1|NA
TGCGCCAGCAGCGAAGACAGAATTGAAAAACTGTTTTTT
CASSEDRIEKLFF
>NA|TRBJ1-2|TRBV28|NA
TGTGCCAGCAGTGTGGGCCTTTGGAATAACTATGGCTACACCTTC
CASSVGLWNNYGYTF
>TRBD1|TRBJ2-7|TRBV7-2|NA
TGTGCCAGCAGCAAAGCCGGGACAGGGTACTACGAGCAGTACTTC
CASSKAGTGYYEQYF
>NA|TRBJ1-5|TRBV11-3|NA
TGTGCCAGCAGCTACCGTACTCAGCCCCAGCATTTT
CASSYRTQPQHF
>TRBD2|TRBJ2-5|TRBV10-3|NA
TGTGCCATCTCTAGCGGGAGAGGTCAAGAGACCCAGTACTTC
CAISSGRGQETQYF
>TRBD2|TRBJ2-2|TRBV18|NA
TGTGCCAGCTCGCGGACTAGCGACCCACGGGAGCTGTTTTTT
CASSRTSDPRELFF
>TRBD2|TRBJ2-1|TRBV28|NA
TGTGCCAGCAGTGCGTCACTAGCGGGAAACTACAATGAGCAGTTCTTC
CASSASLAGNYNEQFF
>NA|TRBJ1-4|TRBV27|once
TGTGCCAGCAGTTTAATCCCCGGGGGCACTAATGAAAAACTGTTTTTT
CASSLIPGGTNEKLFF
>NA|TRBJ1-2|TRBV25-1|NA
TGTGCCAGCAGTGAAGGGGCGCGGGATGGCTACACCTTC
CASSEGARDGYTF
>TRBD1|TRBJ1-2|TRBV27|NA
TGTGCCAGCAGTTTAAGGGACAGAGGCTATGGCTACACCTTC
CASSLRDRGYGYTF
>TRBD1|TRBJ2-7|TRBV5-1|NA
TGCGCCAGCAGCTTAGGACAGGGGGGCGAGCAGTACTTC
CASSLGQGGEQYF
>NA|TRBJ1-3|TRBV29-1|NA
TGCAGCGCAACAGCATTTACTGGAAACACCATATATTTT
CSATAFTGNTIYF
>NA|TRBJ2-2|TRBV7-2|NA
TGTGCCAGCAGCCTTGGACCGAGAACCGGGGAGCTGTTTTTT
CASSLGPRTGELFF
>TRBD1|TRBJ1-5|TRBV30|NA
TGTGCCTGGAGTGTAAGTTGGACAGGGGGCAAGCAGCCCCAGCATTTT
CAWSVSWTGGKQPQHF
>NA|TRBJ2-1|TRBV9|NA
TGTGCCAGCGGGCAGGGGTGGGGGTTATACAATGAGCAGTTCTTC
CASGQGWGLYNEQFF
>TRBD2|TRBJ2-7|TRBV7-9|NA
TGTGCCAGCAGCCGGGGACTAGCGGGAGGGACCTCGCAGTACTTC
CASSRGLAGGTSQYF
>NA|TRBJ2-4|TRBV11-2|NA
TGTGCCAGCAGCCTCCCGACAGTACTAGCCAAAAACATTCAGTACTTC
CASSLPTVLAKNIQYF
>NA|TRBJ2-1|TRBV5-1|NA
TGCGCCAGCAGCTTGGAAGGCCCCTCCTACAATGAGCAGTTCTTC
CASSLEGPSYNEQFF
>TRBD1|TRBJ2-7|TRBV9|NA
TGTGCCAGCAGCGTCGGTAGAGGGACAGGGAGCTCCTACGAGCAGTACTTC
CASSVGRGTGSSYEQYF
>TRBD1|TRBJ2-3|TRBV27|NA
TGTGCCAGCAGTTTTGGACAGGGGGCGAGGGATACGCAGTATTTT
CASSFGQGARDTQYF
>NA|TRBJ1-2|TRBV2|NA
TGTGCCAGCGCAAAAGGGATCCAGGGATATGGCTACACCTTC
CASAKGIQGYGYTF
>NA|TRBJ2-5|TRBV19|NA
TGTGCCAGTAGCCTCTACACAGGGTCAGGCCAAGAGACCCAGTACTTC
CASSLYTGSGQETQYF
>NA|TRBJ1-4|TRBV19|NA
TGTGCCAGTAGCCTCAGGATAACTAATGAAAAACTGTTTTTT
CASSLRITNEKLFF
>TRBD2|TRBJ2-1|TRBV11-2|once
TGTGCCAGCAGCTTAGGTGCGGTAGCGGGAGGTTACCATCAGTTCTTC
CASSLGAVAGGYHQFF
>TRBD1|TRBJ1-2|TRBV15|NA
TGTGCCACCAGCAGAGTCGGACAGGGTGCGGCATACTTGGTCCAGGGCTACACCTTC
CATSRVGQGAAYLVQGYTF
>NA|TRBJ2-6|TRBV30|NA
TGTGCCTGGAGGTCTGGGGCCAACGTCCTGACTTTC
CAWRSGANVLTF
>NA|TRBJ2-7|TRBV5-1|NA
TGCGCCAGCAGCTTGGGGGGTACTTTCTACGAGCAGTACTTC
CASSLGGTFYEQYF
>NA|TRBJ2-2|TRBV7-6|once
TGTGCCAGCAGCCAAACCGGGACAACGAACACCGGGGAGCTGTTTTTT
CASSQTGTTNTGELFF
>NA|TRBJ2-7|TRBV19|NA
TGTGCCAGGCGGAGCGAGCAGTACTTC
CARRSEQYF
>NA|TRBJ1-3|TRBV5-4|NA
TGTGCCAGCTCGGGTGGAGGGGCAGCCTCTGGAAACACCATATATTTT
CASSGGGAASGNTIYF
>NA|TRBJ2-5|TRBV7-9|NA
TGTGCCAGCCTGGGGGAGACCCAGTACTTC
CASLGETQYF
>NA|TRBJ1-1|TRBV28|few
TGTGCCAGCACACAAATGAACACTGAAGCTTTCTTT
CASTQMNTEAFF
>NA|TRBJ2-1|TRBV28|once
TGTGCCAGCAGTTTAATACGGAATGAGCAGTTCTTC
CASSLIRNEQFF